This TCR beta chain was sequenced during a study of blood T cells in healthy people across ages. V was pared by 5 bases and J by 11 bases, with 11 bases of the junction left unmatched. Germline assignment: CDR1 DFQATT and CDR2 SNEGSKA (reference sequence). CDR3 size: 13 residues. Researchers isolated at least 6 million PBMCs per sample. The amount of total RNA extracted per sample was at least 5.5 micrograms. Findings of the study overall: Older individuals had lower TCR beta diversity per million T cells (the decline was roughly linear).

The table lists this clonotype with a few counts. Its antigen is unidentified. Using a J-beta primer mix together with a sample-barcoded 5' primer, a second PCR was run for about 6 to 11 cycles. The authors tagged each cDNA molecule using a template-switch adaptor with 12 random nucleotides. TCRdb ran MiXCR on the 5' RACE reads and lists one entry per CDR3 protein. The data show fewer than 1,000,000 distinct CDR3 sequences, around 50% seen once. The chain carries TRBV20-1 and TRBJ1-4, with 7 bases fitting TRBD1. The sequence came from a man at least 80 years old in good health. The sequencing input was blood. The CDR3 DNA reads as TGCAGTGCTGAATTGGGGGACAGTCGGAAACTGTTTTTT. This sequence encodes CSAELGDSRKLFF.